The clone carrying this T cell receptor (beta chain) was observed at least ten times. TCRdb re-called the reads through MiXCR, storing one row per CDR3 protein. In the table there are a few hundred thousand distinct CDR3 sequences, roughly 13% of which are singletons. The data derive from a study of T cell repertoires in cytomegalovirus infection. CDR3 length: 17 residues. The J segment lost 2 bases and the V segment lost 0 bases, leaving 4 bases of the junction unmatched. CDR1 and CDR2 (germline): SGHTA, FQGNSA. This clonotype originated in a human donor in good health (CMV status not recorded). Some clones in this sample may be carry-over from other donors' samples. Specimen: PBMCs. The genes are TRBV7-2 and TRBJ2-1; TRBD2 matches at 10 bases. As DNA, the CDR3 is TGTGCCAGCAGCTTAGCGGGGCTAGCGGGAGCCTACAATGAGCAGTTCTTC. Amino acids: CASSLAGLAGAYNEQFF.